These 21 T cell receptor beta chains originate from one sample sequenced in a study of shared clonotypes between healthy human individuals. TCRdb's copy holds only in-frame clones and misses some; the assay was immunoSEQ multiplex PCR. The sample carries approximately 530,000 clones, roughly 95% recorded once. The sequencing sample was made of naive CD4+ T cells sorted from blood. Subset defined: CD45RA+ positively selected. The source of these receptors is a woman in her twenties or thirties in good health.

This sequence joins TRBV4-1 and TRBJ2-5; D unclear. The germline V gene has CDR1 MGHRA and CDR2 YSYEKL. Trimming took off 0 bases at V and 6 bases at J, with 8 bases between the two ends. There are 13 residues in the CDR3. The CDR3 sequence is CASSQDWQKTQYF. As DNA, the CDR3 is TGCGCCAGCAGCCAAGATTGGCAAAAGACCCAGTACTTC.

This chain links TRBV5-4 with TRBJ1-4; D is perhaps TRBD1 (6 bases). Germline assignment: CDR1 SGHNT and CDR2 YYREEE (reference sequence). Deletions cut 0 bases from V and 0 bases from J, with 6 bases between. The CDR3 is 15 amino acids. The CDR3 here is CASSLGTATNEKLFF. In DNA form, the CDR3 reads TGTGCCAGCAGCTTGGGGACAGCAACTAATGAAAAACTGTTTTTT. Drawing the rest from reference TRBV5-4 and TRBJ1-4, the complete variable domain is ETGVTQSPTHLIKTRGQQVTLRCSSQSGHNTVSWYQQALGQGPQFIFQYYREEENGRGNFPPRFSGLQFPNYSSELNVNALELDDSALYLCASSLGTATNEKLFFGSGTQLSVL.

J is TRBJ2-3 and V is TRBV10-1; D perhaps matches TRBD2 (5 bases). Looked up from germline, CDR1 is WNHNN and CDR2 is SYGVQD (reference sequence). This CDR3 spans 13 amino acids. V lost 8 bases and J 2 bases, leaving 11 bases between the germline ends. The CDR3 DNA sequence: TGCGCCAGCCGGGCGCGGGTCACAGATACGCAGTATTTT. The encoded protein is CASRARVTDTQYF.

This clone came up once. The chain joins TRBV25-1 to TRBJ2-1; D gene ambiguous. The CDR3 spans 13 residues. V lost 3 bases and J lost 8, with 11 bases in between. Germline assignment: CDR1 MGHDK and CDR2 SYGVNS. The CDR3 coding sequence is TGTGCCAGCAGTGAGCGCACTGTGGATGAGCAGTTCTTC. Amino acid sequence: CASSERTVDEQFF.

The V and J genes are TRBV28 and TRBJ1-3; D gene ambiguous. Germline V CDR1 and CDR2: MDHEN, SYDVKM. The CDR3 has 16 amino acids. The V and J ends lost 6 bases and 0 bases respectively, with 15 bases between them. The CDR3, as DNA: TGTGCCAGCAGCCTAGGGCTCGCCGACTCTGGAAACACCATATATTTT. Translation: CASSLGLADSGNTIYF.

This chain links TRBV29-1 with TRBJ1-1; no firm D call. The CDR3 runs to 11 residues. CDR1 is SQVTM and CDR2 is ANQGSEA in the germline V gene. The V end was cut by 7 bases, the J end by 3 bases, with 9 bases between. CDR3 sequence reads: CSGSMYTEAFF. The CDR3 nucleotides read TGCAGCGGAAGTATGTACACTGAAGCTTTCTTT.

The chain couples TRBV7-6 to TRBJ2-1; the match to TRBD1 covers 10 bases. This CDR3 has 15 residues. The junction had 6 bases not matched to a gene; V was cut back by 6 bases and J by 4 bases. From germline, CDR1 is SGHVS and CDR2 FNYEAQ. The CDR3 nucleotides are TGTGCCAGCAGTAGGACAGGGGGAGGGTACAATGAGCAGTTCTTC. Translation: CASSRTGGGYNEQFF. Full variable domain (rest looked up from reference TRBV7-6 and TRBJ2-1): GAGVSQSPRYKVTKRGQDVALRCDPISGHVSLYWYRQALGQGPEFLTYFNYEAQQDKSGLPNDRFSAERPEGSISTLTIQRTEQRDSAMYRCASSRTGGGYNEQFFGPGTRLTVL.

The gene calls are TRBV7-3 and TRBJ2-7, with 9 nucleotides matching TRBD2. There are 15 residues in the CDR3. Germline V gene lookup returns CDR1 SGHTA and CDR2 FQGTGA. Trimming removed 0 bases from V and 7 bases from J; junction bases left unmatched: 7. The CDR3 bases are TGTGCCAGCAGCTTAACCCGGGTAGCGGGAGAGGAGCAGTACTTC. Its translation is CASSLTRVAGEEQYF. Full variable domain (rest looked up from reference TRBV7-3 and TRBJ2-7): GAGVSQTPSNKVTEKGKYVELRCDPISGHTALYWYRQSLGQGPEFLIYFQGTGAADDSGLPNDRFFAVRPEGSVSTLKIQRTERGDSAVYLCASSLTRVAGEEQYFGPGTRLTVT.

This chain connects TRBV28 to TRBJ1-5; D is unclear. V was trimmed by 3 bases and J by 0 bases, leaving 9 bases between them. Germline V lookup: CDR1 MDHEN, CDR2 SYDVKM. The CDR3 has 15 residues. CDR3 amino acids: CASSFYQVSNQPQHF. The DNA for the CDR3 is TGTGCCAGCAGTTTCTATCAGGTTAGCAATCAGCCCCAGCATTTT. The variable domain in full, with the rest retrieved from reference TRBV28 and TRBJ1-5, is DVKVTQSSRYLVKRTGEKVFLECVQDMDHENMFWYRQDPGLGLRLIYFSYDVKMKEKGDIPEGYSVSREKKERFSLILESASTNQTSMYLCASSFYQVSNQPQHFGDGTRLSIL.

The chain links TRBV28 to TRBJ1-1; 8 positions match TRBD1. The CDR3 has 14 residues. V trimming: 4 bases; J trimming: 7 bases; junction bases outside the gene matches: 8. The germline gives CDR1 MDHEN, CDR2 SYDVKM. The CDR3 here is CASSSRTGRVEAFF. The CDR3 DNA reads TGTGCCAGCAGTTCCCGGACAGGGAGGGTTGAAGCTTTCTTT.

The chain uses TRBV28 and TRBJ1-6, with 10 bases aligning to TRBD1. The CDR3 contains 12 residues. The germline gives CDR1 MDHEN, CDR2 SYDVKM. This CDR3 is CGVGQGNSPLHF. CDR3 DNA: TGTGGTGTGGGACAGGGGAATTCACCCCTCCACTTT. Using reference TRBV28 and TRBJ1-6 for the parts outside the CDR3, the full variable domain is DVKVTQSSRYLVKRTGEKVFLECVQDMDHENMFWYRQDPGLGLRLIYFSYDVKMKEKGDIPEGYSVSREKKERFSLILESASTNQTSMYLCGVGQGNSPLHFGNGTRLTVT.

V and J are TRBV28 and TRBJ2-7; TRBD2 aligns across 7 bases. Trimming cost V 4 bases and J 6 bases; bases outside gene matches: 9. Germline CDR1 and CDR2: MDHEN and SYDVKM. This CDR3 contains 14 residues. This CDR3 reads CASSSSGILVEQYF. The CDR3 bases are TGTGCCAGCAGTTCGAGCGGGATTCTTGTCGAGCAGTACTTC.

The chain joins TRBV19 to TRBJ1-1; no clear D. Germline V gives CDR1 LNHDA, CDR2 SQIVND (reference sequence). V lost 5 bases and J lost 5, with 9 bases in between. The CDR3 runs 12 residues. The CDR3 protein is CASSLSGTEAFF. CDR3 sequence (DNA): TGTGCCAGTAGTCTCAGCGGTACTGAAGCTTTCTTT.

The gene calls are TRBV7-9 and TRBJ2-7, with unresolved D. The CDR3 sequence is 12 residues long. Germline CDR1 SEHNR, CDR2 FQNEAQ (reference sequence). Trimming stripped 5 bases from V and 6 bases from J, with 11 bases between. In DNA, the CDR3 is TGTGCCAGCAGCCCTCTAGGGTTCGAGCAGTACTTC. It yields the protein CASSPLGFEQYF.

V and J are TRBV7-7 and TRBJ2-3; TRBD2 matches at 9 bases. CDR1 and CDR2 from the germline V gene are SSHAT and FNYEAQ (reference sequence). Unmatched junction bases numbered 5, after V lost 4 bases and J lost 3 bases. The CDR3 length is 15 residues. CDR3 amino acids: CASSSGLARTDTQYF. The CDR3 DNA is TGTGCCAGCAGCTCAGGACTAGCGAGAACAGATACGCAGTATTTT.

The CDR3 sequence: CASSTTGPNTEAFF. In nucleotides, the CDR3 is TGTGCCAGCTCAACCACAGGGCCGAACACTGAAGCTTTCTTT. V usage is TRBV18 and J usage is TRBJ1-1; tentative D call: TRBD1 (6 bases). The CDR3 is made up of 14 amino acids. Trimming removed 5 bases at V and 1 base at J, with 11 bases between. Germline values: CDR1 KGHSH, CDR2 LQKENI.

This rearrangement joins TRBV27 to TRBJ2-7, with D uncertain. V lost 6 bases to trimming and J lost 0 bases, with 6 bases between them. In germline, CDR1 is MNHEY, CDR2 SMNVEV (reference sequence). The CDR3 extends over 12 amino acids. The CDR3 here is CASRLSSYEQYF. The CDR3 DNA sequence: TGTGCCAGCAGACTGAGCTCCTACGAGCAGTACTTC.

The chain uses TRBV28 and TRBJ1-2; 9 bases line up with TRBD1. Germline CDR1 is MDHEN and CDR2 is SYDVKM. The CDR3 sequence is 13 residues long. V dropped 8 bases and J dropped 6; count of bases not matched to a gene: 7. The CDR3, as DNA: TGTGCCAGCCGGATAACAGGGGGCAATGGCTACACCTTC. It specifies CASRITGGNGYTF.

The CDR3 protein is CSPGQGGISYEQYF. The CDR3 nucleotides are TGCAGCCCGGGCCAAGGGGGGATCTCCTACGAGCAGTACTTC. The chain recombines TRBV29-1 with TRBJ2-7; TRBD1 or TRBD2 may be the D gene (6 bases each). From germline, CDR1 is SQVTM and CDR2 ANQGSEA. V was shortened by 8 bases and J by 0 bases, with 17 bases between the two germline ends. This CDR3 region has 14 residues.

The chain links TRBV5-1 to TRBJ2-7, with TRBD1 matching over 11 bases. Germline assignment: CDR1 SGHRS and CDR2 YFSETQ. The junction had 19 bases not matched to a gene; V was cut back by 4 bases and J by 7 bases. The CDR3 has 18 residues. The CDR3 nucleotides are TGCGCCAGCAGCCCACACCGACCGGGACAGGGGGTCTGGGAGGAGCAGTACTTC. This gives the protein CASSPHRPGQGVWEEQYF.

This chain links TRBV4-2 with TRBJ2-5; TRBD2 matches at 8 bases. The CDR3 contains 15 residues. V lost 0 bases, J lost 5 bases, and 5 bases stayed unmatched. Per the germline V gene, CDR1 is LGHNA and CDR2 is YNFKEQ. The CDR3 nucleotides are TGTGCCAGCAGCCAAGAACGGGAGGGCCGGGAGACCCAGTACTTC. It encodes CASSQEREGRETQYF.